This T cell receptor (beta chain) is drawn from a study of blood T cells in healthy people across ages. It was ten milliliters of peripheral blood that were drawn from each donor. This clonotype was picked up many times. Its antigen is not known. General study points: Per million T cells, TCR beta diversity dropped about linearly as age rose.

Combining a sample-barcoded 5' primer with a J-beta primer mix, a second PCR ran for roughly 7 to 12 cycles. A 12-random-nucleotide template-switch adaptor tagged each cDNA molecule. Each sample provided no less than 3 million CDR3-containing paired-end reads. One entry per CDR3 protein, called by TCRdb with MiXCR from the 5' RACE reads. The sample holds 590,000 or so distinct CDR3 sequences; approximately 30% are singletons and the top ten take approximately 14%. Germline V lookup: CDR1 SGDLS, CDR2 YYNGEE. The J segment lost 2 bases and the V segment lost 3 bases, leaving 3 bases of the junction unmatched. The CDR3 is 14 amino acids.

The V call is TRBV9, the J call TRBJ2-7; 9 nucleotides line up with TRBD1. The clonotype was recovered from a woman aged 80 or over in good health. The sample consisted of blood. The CDR3: CASSGTGETYEQYF. The CDR3 nucleotides are TGTGCCAGCAGCGGGACAGGGGAGACCTACGAGCAGTACTTC.